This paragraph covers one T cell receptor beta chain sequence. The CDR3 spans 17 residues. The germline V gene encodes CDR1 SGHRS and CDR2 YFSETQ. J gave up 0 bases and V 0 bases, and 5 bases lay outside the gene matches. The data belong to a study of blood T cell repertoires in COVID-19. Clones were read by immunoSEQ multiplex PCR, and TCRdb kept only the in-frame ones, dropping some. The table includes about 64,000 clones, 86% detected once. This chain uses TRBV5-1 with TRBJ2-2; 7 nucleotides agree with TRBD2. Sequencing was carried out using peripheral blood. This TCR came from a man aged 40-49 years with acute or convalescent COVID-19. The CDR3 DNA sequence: TGCGCCAGCAGCTTGGCCGAGCGGGGAGCGAACACCGGGGAGCTGTTTTTT. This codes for CASSLAERGANTGELFF.